This TCR beta chain was captured by sequencing in a study of blood T cells in healthy people across ages. Study overall: Every two T cells gave about one barcoded beta molecule via template switching.

Germline loops: CDR1 LGHDT, CDR2 YNNKEL (reference sequence). There are 13 residues in the CDR3. This clonotype came up a few times. Its antigen is as yet unknown. A second PCR of 7 to 11 cycles used a sample-barcoded 5' primer and a J-beta primer mix. TCRdb processed the 5' RACE reads anew with MiXCR; each CDR3 protein has one entry. This table has 450,000 to 700,000 distinct CDR3 sequences, approximately 27% appearing once. Study results and caveats: Strong correlation was found linking TCR beta diversity to naive T cell percentage. Researchers judged that diversity estimates from one million T cells fell short of true values.

This rearrangement joins TRBV3-1 to TRBJ2-5, with D hard to call. The closer fit of TRBJ2-7 to the DNA end suggests the J call may be wrong. What was sequenced was blood. This clonotype was obtained from a woman aged 70 to 79 in good health. CDR3: CASSLFQGNEQYF. CDR3 bases: TGTGCCAGCAGCCTCTTCCAAGGGAACGAGCAGTACTTC.